The 25 T cell receptor beta chains presented below share a single source sample, sequenced in a study of blood T cells in healthy people across ages. Then a second PCR, running roughly 7 to 12 cycles, was carried out with a sample-barcoded 5' primer and a J-beta primer mix. TCRdb re-derived calls from the 5' RACE reads in MiXCR, one entry per CDR3 protein. The sample shows 650,000 to 700,000 distinct CDR3 sequences, approximately 30% of them seen only once. Sequenced input: blood. Every receptor here comes from a woman older than 75 in good health.

This clonotype turned up a few times. The rearrangement uses TRBV6-5 and TRBJ2-7; D may be TRBD2 (5 bases). Trimming stripped 6 bases from V and 6 bases from J, with 18 bases between. The CDR3 totals 14 residues. CDR1 and CDR2 (germline): MNHEY, SVGAGI. As DNA, the CDR3 is TGTGCCAGCAGACGGGGTAATGAAGCCCTCGAGCAGTACTTC. It specifies CASRRGNEALEQYF.

This chain uses TRBV18 with TRBJ2-7, with a tentative D call TRBD2 (5 bases). This CDR3 is 13 amino acids long. CDR1 and CDR2 (germline): KGHSH, LQKENI. V lost 0 bases and J 5 bases, leaving 8 bases between the germline ends. In nucleotides, the CDR3 is TGTGCCAGCTCACCACCGTCGGGAAACGAGCAGTACTTC. It codes for CASSPPSGNEQYF.

This clonotype was recorded many times. A much larger clone lies a single base off, so this may be a read error. The chain links TRBV25-1 to TRBJ2-7; the D gene could be TRBD1 or TRBD2 (6 bases each). V was clipped by 6 bases and J by 2 bases, with 11 bases between them. Per the germline V gene, CDR1 is MGHDK and CDR2 is SYGVNS. There are 13 residues in the CDR3. The chain's CDR3 is CASRERGAYEQYF. The DNA for the CDR3 is TGTGCCAGCAGGGAAAGGGGGGCCTACGAGCAGTACTTC.

This clonotype was seen many times. The CDR3 nucleotides read TGTGCCAGCAGCTTCGGGACAGGCGCGTCGCCTGGCGAGCAGTACTTC. This encodes CASSFGTGASPGEQYF. The rearrangement joins TRBV7-9 to TRBJ2-7, with TRBD1 matching 8 bases. The CDR3 contains 16 residues. Germline V gene data show CDR1 as SEHNR and CDR2 as FQNEAQ (reference sequence). Trimming took 3 bases from V and 6 from J; bases not matched to a gene: 13.

This clonotype was counted only a few times. CDR3 DNA sequence: TGCGCCAGCAGCCTCTCAGGGGGTTCGGGGCAGCCCCAGCATTTT. Its translation is CASSLSGGSGQPQHF. The chain is built from TRBV5-1 and TRBJ1-5; 7 bases line up with TRBD1. V lost 4 bases to trimming and J lost 7 bases; unmatched junction nucleotides: 11. Looked up from germline, CDR1 is SGHRS and CDR2 is YFSETQ. CDR3 length: 15 residues.

This clonotype was seen repeatedly, ten times or more. This rearrangement joins TRBV5-1 to TRBJ1-2; TRBD1 is a possible D gene (5 bases). The CDR3 runs to 15 residues. Trimming cost V 4 bases and J 4 bases, with 17 bases left between them. Germline V gene data show CDR1 as SGHRS and CDR2 as YFSETQ. CDR3 nucleotide sequence: TGCGCCAGCAGCAGGGATTTGACAGACCTCTATGGCTACACCTTC. Protein product: CASSRDLTDLYGYTF.

This clonotype has at least ten counts. The chain has TRBV14 and TRBJ1-2; D is possibly TRBD1 (6 bases). In germline, CDR1 is SGHDN, CDR2 FVKESK. The CDR3 is 15 residues long. The germline V and J ends were trimmed by 4 bases and 6 bases, with 18 bases remaining between them. The CDR3 DNA sequence: TGTGCCAGCAGCCTGCTCGAGGGGGGTAGCAATGGCTACACCTTC. Residues: CASSLLEGGSNGYTF.

This clonotype was picked up many times. The chain combines TRBV5-1 with TRBJ1-1; D call uncertain. Germline assignment: CDR1 SGHRS and CDR2 YFSETQ. V was pared by 0 bases and J by 4 bases, with 13 bases between. The CDR3 spans 15 residues. In DNA form, the CDR3 reads TGCGCCAGCAGCTTGGTCGGTGTATCTGGCACTGAAGCTTTCTTT. This translates into CASSLVGVSGTEAFF.

The chain uses TRBV30 and TRBJ1-6, with D perhaps TRBD1 (6 bases). The V end lost 4 bases, the J end lost 6 bases, and 7 bases lay between the germline ends. The germline V gene has CDR1 GTSNPN and CDR2 SVGIG (reference sequence). This CDR3 spans 12 amino acids. Here the CDR3 reads CAWTGANSPLHF. The DNA for the CDR3 is TGTGCCTGGACGGGGGCTAATTCACCCCTCCACTTT.

This clonotype was recorded a few times. A much larger clonotype is one base distant, so this may be a read error. The chain combines TRBV5-1 with TRBJ1-1; 7 bases agree with TRBD1. With V trimmed by 4 bases and J by 4 bases, 10 bases remained unmatched. The CDR3 is 15 amino acids. Germline V CDR1 and CDR2: SGHRS, YFSETQ. CDR3 sequence reads: CASSTDRELGTEAFF. The DNA of the CDR3 is TGCGCCAGCAGCACCGACAGGGAACTCGGCACTGAAGCTTTCTTT. Combining the CDR3 with reference TRBV5-1 and TRBJ1-1 gives the whole variable domain KAGVTQTPRYLIKTRGQQVTLSCSPISGHRSVSWYQQTPGQGLQFLFEYFSETQRNKGNFPGRFSGRQFSNSRSEMNVSTLELGDSALYLCASSTDRELGTEAFFGQGTRLTVV.

The CDR3 DNA follows: TGCGCCAGCGGCGTAGCCTTGGGGGGGTCGAATGAAAAACTGTTTTTT. Amino acids: CASGVALGGSNEKLFF. The J gene is TRBJ1-4, the V gene TRBV5-1; perhaps TRBD1 as D (5 bases). This CDR3 region has 16 residues. Germline CDR1 and CDR2: SGHRS and YFSETQ. The germline V and J ends were trimmed by 7 bases and 5 bases, with 21 bases remaining between them.

The chain joins TRBV4-2 to TRBJ2-1, with 9 bases identical to TRBD2. The end of the DNA aligns better with TRBJ2-7, so the J call may be wrong. The CDR3 is made up of 15 amino acids. The germline CDR1 and CDR2 sequences are LGHNA and YNFKEQ. CDR3 protein: CASSQDRGTSNEQYF. CDR3 DNA: TGTGCCAGCAGCCAAGATAGGGGGACTAGCAATGAGCAGTACTTC.

Many counts were recorded for this clonotype. J is TRBJ1-4 and V is TRBV12-3 or TRBV12-4; possibly TRBD1 for D (5 bases). The V and J ends lost 5 bases and 6 bases respectively, with 16 bases between them. The length of the CDR3 is 15 residues. The chain's CDR3 is CASSPPGGRDEKLFF. The CDR3 DNA reads as TGTGCCAGCAGTCCACCCGGGGGTAGGGATGAAAAACTGTTTTTT.

In its sample, this clonotype was seen once. V usage is TRBV7-9 and J usage is TRBJ2-1; 9 bases line up with TRBD2. Germline CDR1 reads SEHNR; CDR2 reads FQNEAQ (reference sequence). J gave up 5 bases and V 2 bases, and 7 bases lay outside the gene matches. The CDR3 runs to 16 residues. The CDR3 sequence is CASSLLAGFQDNEQFF. The CDR3 coding sequence is TGTGCCAGCAGCTTACTAGCGGGATTCCAGGACAATGAGCAGTTCTTC. Looking up the rest from reference TRBV7-9 and TRBJ2-1 gives the full variable domain: DTGVSQNPRHKITKRGQNVTFRCDPISEHNRLYWYRQTLGQGPEFLTYFQNEAQLEKSRLLSDRFSAERPKGSFSTLEIQRTEQGDSAMYLCASSLLAGFQDNEQFFGPGTRLTVL.

The rearrangement joins TRBV9 to TRBJ1-5; tentatively, D is TRBD1 (6 bases). CDR3 length: 14 residues. The V end lost 4 bases, the J end lost 2 bases, and 10 bases lay between the germline ends. CDR1 and CDR2 (germline): SGDLS, YYNGEE. This chain's CDR3 is CASSKAGGNQPQHF. The CDR3 DNA is TGTGCCAGCAGCAAGGCAGGGGGCAATCAGCCCCAGCATTTT.

This clonotype has only a few counts. One base away lies a much larger clone, so this may be a sequencing read error. CDR3 bases: TGTGCCAGAAGTTACGGAGGGGGACTTAGCACAGATACGCAGTATTTT. Protein sequence: CARSYGGGLSTDTQYF. This rearrangement joins TRBV6-2 or TRBV6-3 to TRBJ2-3, with D perhaps being TRBD1 or TRBD2 (6 bases each). Germline CDR1 reads MNHEY; CDR2 reads SVGEGT. The CDR3 has 16 residues.

The genes are TRBV30 and TRBJ2-1, with a weak D call TRBD1 (5 bases). The germline V gene encodes CDR1 GTSNPN and CDR2 SVGIG (reference sequence). The CDR3 runs to 12 residues. Trimming stripped 2 bases from V and 10 bases from J, with 12 bases between. CDR3: CAWSQGRAEQFF. The DNA of the CDR3 is TGTGCCTGGAGTCAGGGCCGGGCGGAGCAGTTCTTC.

The J gene is TRBJ2-7, the V gene TRBV28, with D possibly TRBD1 on 6 matching bases. Germline loops: CDR1 MDHEN, CDR2 SYDVKM. With 4 bases removed from V and 5 bases from J, the gap between germline ends came to 12 bases. CDR3 length: 13 residues. DNA for the CDR3: TGTGCCAGCAGTTCAACAGGGTTCCACGAGCAGTACTTC. This gives the protein CASSSTGFHEQYF.

Details on this clonotype: Just one base apart from a much larger clone, this may be a read error. V and J are TRBV4-2 and TRBJ2-7; TRBD2 matches at 10 bases. The CDR3 has 15 amino acids. The V and J ends lost 2 bases and 7 bases, in that order; junction bases with no gene match: 8. Germline V gives CDR1 LGHNA, CDR2 YNFKEQ. The CDR3: CASSQSSGGYGEQYF. CDR3 in DNA: TGTGCCAGCAGCCAAAGTAGCGGGGGGTACGGTGAGCAGTACTTC.

This clonotype was counted many times. A junction end diverges from the germline sequence, so it may reflect a read error. The gene calls are TRBV20-1 and TRBJ2-4; a possible D gene is TRBD2 (5 bases). Germline values: CDR1 DFQATT, CDR2 SNEGSKA (reference sequence). This CDR3 is built from 13 residues. The CDR3 DNA is TGCAGTGCGAGAGGGCCTCTGTGGAACATTCAGTACTTC. Encoded protein: CSARGPLWNIQYF.

In the case of this clonotype: This may come from a read error, since a much larger clone is one base off. The chain recombines TRBV3-1 with TRBJ2-7; perhaps TRBD1 as D (6 bases). The CDR3 is 13 residues long. Germline V gives CDR1 LGHDT, CDR2 YNNKEL (reference sequence). The CDR3 DNA sequence: TGTACCAGCTTGGGCGGACAGACAGCGGAGCAGTACTTC. As protein: CTSLGGQTAEQYF.

This clonotype was picked up many times. The V call is TRBV29-1, the J call TRBJ2-3, with a weak D call TRBD2 (5 bases). This CDR3 has 12 amino acids. V lost 5 bases, J lost 8 bases, and 14 bases lay in between. CDR1 SQVTM and CDR2 ANQGSEA come from the germline V gene. This chain's CDR3 is CSVNLAEGTQYF. The CDR3 nucleotides read TGCAGCGTTAACCTAGCAGAGGGTACGCAGTATTTT.

Note on this clonotype: A junction boundary mismatches the germline segment, possibly from a read error. V gene TRBV20-1 combines with J gene TRBJ1-1, with no clear D. Germline V gene lookup returns CDR1 DFQATT and CDR2 SNEGSKA (reference sequence). This CDR3 contains 13 residues. CDR3 in DNA: TGCAGTGCCAGAGATTCCCGGGCAACCTTAGTTTTCTTT. The encoded protein is CSARDSRATLVFF.

The sample holds many counts of this clonotype. The chain carries TRBV28 and TRBJ2-5; 8 bases are shared with TRBD2. The V segment lost 5 bases and the J segment 5 bases; nucleotides outside the gene matches: 10. The CDR3 runs 15 residues. CDR1 and CDR2 from the germline V gene are MDHEN and SYDVKM. This CDR3 reads CASSLPRGGAETQYF. DNA for the CDR3: TGTGCCAGCAGTCTCCCCCGGGGGGGGGCCGAGACCCAGTACTTC.

About this clonotype itself: One end of the junction fails to match germline, which may point to a read error. J is TRBJ2-6 and V is TRBV7-2; TRBD1 or TRBD2 may be the D gene (5 bases each). There are 15 residues in the CDR3. CDR1 SGHTA and CDR2 FQGNSA come from the germline V gene. This chain's CDR3 is CASSPRTPGAIVLIF. CDR3 bases: TGTGCCAGCAGCCCTCGTACACCCGGGGCCATCGTCCTGATTTTC.